The 25 T cell receptor beta chains in this list originate from one sample, sequenced in a study of CD8 T cells in ankylosing spondylitis. Findings and limits, study-wide: Roughly eight highly homologous variants made up a TCR beta motif that seemed to typify ankylosing spondylitis blood.

In TCRdb, the 5' RACE reads were re-called with MiXCR into one record per CDR3 protein. Of a few hundred thousand distinct CDR3 sequences listed, approximately 20% are singletons. Their specific antigens are unknown. What was sequenced was blood, either unsorted or a sorted T cell fraction (not recorded which). The receptor source for this set is a male donor with ankylosing spondylitis.

The chain employs TRBV3-1 and TRBJ2-3, with 14 bases matching TRBD2. This CDR3 has 16 residues. J lost 6 bases, V lost 4 bases, and 6 bases had no gene match. The V gene's germline CDR1 is LGHDT and CDR2 YNNKEL (reference sequence). CDR3 in DNA: TGTGCCAGCAGCCCTAGACTAGCGGGAGGGGGTGATACGCAGTATTTT. The encoded protein is CASSPRLAGGGDTQYF.

The J gene is TRBJ2-7, the V gene TRBV9; D may be TRBD1 (6 bases). Germline V gene data show CDR1 as SGDLS and CDR2 as YYNGEE. The V gene lost 2 bases and the J gene lost 5 bases, with 11 bases spanning the gap. CDR3 size: 13 residues. In nucleotides, the CDR3 is TGTGCCAGCAGCGTCGGCAGGGGAAACGAGCAGTACTTC. This codes for CASSVGRGNEQYF.

V is TRBV25-1 and J is TRBJ2-1; 9 nucleotides align to TRBD2. There are 18 residues in the CDR3. V shed 3 bases, J shed 8 bases, and the junction held 17 bases outside the gene matches. Germline CDR1 is MGHDK and CDR2 is SYGVNS. As DNA, the CDR3 is TGTGCCAGCAGTGACCAGGGGGTGCCCAGCGGGAGGAGTTATGAGCAGTTCTTC. Translated, it gives CASSDQGVPSGRSYEQFF.

The genes are TRBV12-3 or TRBV12-4 and TRBJ2-5, with D tentatively TRBD1 or TRBD2 (5 bases each). The ends were cut back, 5 bases at V and 2 bases at J, with 9 bases in the middle. This CDR3 comprises 13 residues. CDR3 nucleotide sequence: TGTGCCAGCAGTCGGTGGGGGCAAGAGACCCAGTACTTC. This sequence encodes CASSRWGQETQYF.

There are a few counts of this clonotype. The rearrangement joins TRBV7-2 to TRBJ2-7, with D perhaps matching TRBD1 or TRBD2 (5 bases each). Looked up from germline, CDR1 is SGHTA and CDR2 is FQGNSA. Deletions cut 1 base from V and 2 bases from J, with 12 bases between. The CDR3 totals 15 residues. CDR3 loop: CASSLEGTTAYEQYF. CDR3 coding DNA: TGTGCCAGCAGCTTAGAAGGGACCACCGCCTACGAGCAGTACTTC.

This clonotype has a single count. The rearrangement uses TRBV20-1 and TRBJ2-5; D is possibly TRBD1 (5 bases). This CDR3 region has 16 residues. V was cut by 6 bases and J by 2 bases, with 22 bases left in between. Germline V CDR1 and CDR2: DFQATT, SNEGSKA (reference sequence). The CDR3 DNA reads TGCAGTGCGCCCGTTGGGCAGGGCCCCCGACAAGAGACCCAGTACTTC. Translation gives CSAPVGQGPRQETQYF.

This chain connects TRBV3-1 to TRBJ2-1; TRBD2 matches at 7 bases. V trimming: 4 bases; J trimming: 7 bases; junction bases outside the gene matches: 4. CDR1 and CDR2 from the germline V gene are LGHDT and YNNKEL (reference sequence). There are 13 residues in the CDR3. The CDR3 coding sequence is TGTGCCAGCAGCCTTGGGACTATGAATGAGCAGTTCTTC. Its protein product is CASSLGTMNEQFF.

This clonotype has more than one count but fewer than ten. This sequence joins TRBV20-1 and TRBJ1-2; D gene uncertain. Germline CDR1 DFQATT, CDR2 SNEGSKA (reference sequence). V was pared by 5 bases and J by 6 bases, with 16 bases between. The CDR3 sequence is 13 residues long. The CDR3 region has the DNA TGCAGTGCTCCCCATGATCAGAATGATGGCTACACCTTC. This gives the protein CSAPHDQNDGYTF.

J is TRBJ2-1 and V is TRBV2, with 11 bases identical to TRBD1. The V gene's germline CDR1 is SNHLY and CDR2 FYNNEI. This CDR3 region has 16 residues. V lost 6 bases and J lost 1; bases outside the gene matches: 5. The CDR3: CASRPGQGASYNEQFF. DNA of the CDR3: TGTGCCAGCAGACCAGGACAGGGGGCGTCCTACAATGAGCAGTTCTTC.

CDR3 in amino acids: CASSLLWKSYEQYF. The CDR3, as DNA: TGTGCCAGCAGCTTGCTCTGGAAGTCCTACGAGCAGTACTTC. V and J are TRBV7-6 and TRBJ2-7; D uncertain. CDR1 and CDR2 from the germline V gene are SGHVS and FNYEAQ. The ends were cut back, 3 bases at V and 1 base at J, with 10 bases in the middle. The CDR3 runs 14 residues.

In this sample, this clonotype turned up many times. The V and J genes are TRBV5-1 and TRBJ2-2; TRBD1 matches at 8 bases. This CDR3 comprises 14 residues. The trim removed 2 bases at V and 4 bases at J, leaving 1 base unmatched. The V gene's germline CDR1 is SGHRS and CDR2 YFSETQ. The CDR3 coding sequence is TGCGCCAGCAGCTTTACAGGGGGCACCGGGGAGCTGTTTTTT. Translated, it gives CASSFTGGTGELFF.

The rearrangement joins TRBV29-1 to TRBJ2-7; 7 positions match TRBD1. This CDR3 has 15 residues. Germline V gene lookup returns CDR1 SQVTM and CDR2 ANQGSEA. The junction had 11 bases not matched to a gene; V was cut back by 1 base and J by 5 bases. The CDR3 DNA is TGCAGCGTTGAAGCAGGAACAGGGGCTCGAGACGAGCAGTACTTC. Translating gives CSVEAGTGARDEQYF.

V usage is TRBV7-9 and J usage is TRBJ1-1; D not resolved. Between the trimmed V and J ends, which lost 1 base and 6 bases, there was a span of 9 bases. The CDR3 spans 13 residues. Germline CDR1 is SEHNR and CDR2 is FQNEAQ (reference sequence). CDR3 nucleotides: TGTGCCAGCAGCTTAGAGGTGCGCCCTGAAGCTTTCTTT. Translated, it gives CASSLEVRPEAFF.

This clonotype was picked up a small number of times. The gene calls are TRBV7-2 and TRBJ2-1; D is possibly TRBD1 or TRBD2 (5 bases each). V lost 2 bases and J lost 6, with 14 bases in between. The germline V gene has CDR1 SGHTA and CDR2 FQGNSA. The CDR3 length is 15 residues. CDR3 loop: CASSLRGGTVNEQFF. The CDR3 DNA follows: TGTGCCAGCAGCTTAAGGGGTGGGACGGTCAATGAGCAGTTCTTC.

The genes are TRBV6-2 or TRBV6-3 and TRBJ2-7; D unclear. With 5 bases removed from V and 9 bases from J, the gap between germline ends came to 14 bases. Germline V gene sequence: CDR1 MNHEY, CDR2 SVGEGT. This CDR3 has 12 amino acids. The CDR3 DNA reads TGTGCCAGCAGTGAGAGGCCTAGTTGGCAGTACTTC. Its protein is CASSERPSWQYF.

V usage is TRBV20-1 and J usage is TRBJ2-3, with a possible D match to TRBD1 (5 bases). The CDR3 spans 16 residues. Germline values: CDR1 DFQATT, CDR2 SNEGSKA (reference sequence). Trimming removed 2 bases at V and 4 bases at J, with 19 bases between. CDR3 amino acids: CSARYFGAEFADTQYF. In DNA, the CDR3 is TGCAGTGCTAGATATTTTGGGGCAGAGTTCGCAGATACGCAGTATTTT.

The chain is built from TRBV20-1 and TRBJ2-5; D possibly corresponds to TRBD2 (7 bases). The CDR3 has 14 residues. The germline V gene encodes CDR1 DFQATT and CDR2 SNEGSKA (reference sequence). V was trimmed by 0 bases and J by 5 bases, leaving 13 bases between them. DNA of the CDR3: TGCAGTGCTAGAGATGGCGGGGGCCGGGAGACCCAGTACTTC. Translated: CSARDGGGRETQYF.

This clonotype appeared a few times. The J gene is TRBJ1-1, the V gene TRBV20-1, with D maybe TRBD1 (6 bases). There are 15 residues in the CDR3. The V end lost 0 bases, the J end lost 0 bases, and 11 bases lay between the germline ends. Germline CDR1 reads DFQATT; CDR2 reads SNEGSKA (reference sequence). CDR3 coding DNA: TGCAGTGCTAGAGATCCGAGGACAGTGAACACTGAAGCTTTCTTT. Residues: CSARDPRTVNTEAFF.

This clonotype was detected ten times or more. The V gene is TRBV9, the J gene TRBJ2-1; 8 bases match TRBD2. Germline V CDR1 and CDR2: SGDLS, YYNGEE. V was clipped by 4 bases and J by 10 bases; unmatched bases: 13. This CDR3 spans 15 amino acids. CDR3 amino acids: CASSPSGLGADEQFF. CDR3 DNA: TGTGCCAGCAGCCCATCGGGACTAGGGGCTGACGAGCAGTTCTTC. Full variable domain (remainder filled in from reference TRBV9 and TRBJ2-1): DSGVTQTPKHLITATGQRVTLRCSPRSGDLSVYWYQQSLDQGLQFLIQYYNGEERAKGNILERFSAQQFPDLHSELNLSSLELGDSALYFCASSPSGLGADEQFFGPGTRLTVL.

V usage is TRBV29-1 and J usage is TRBJ2-3; D is possibly TRBD2 (7 bases). From germline, CDR1 is SQVTM and CDR2 ANQGSEA. The CDR3 sequence is 15 residues long. Trimming took off 0 bases at V and 1 base at J, with 11 bases between the two ends. Written as DNA, the CDR3 is TGCAGCGTTGAAGAAGGGGGGGTAGGCACAGATACGCAGTATTTT. This sequence encodes CSVEEGGVGTDTQYF.

The rearrangement links TRBV12-3 or TRBV12-4 to TRBJ1-3; no reliable D call. The germline V and J ends were trimmed by 6 bases and 8 bases, with 17 bases remaining between them. The CDR3 length is 14 residues. DNA of the CDR3: TGTGCCAGCAGCCTTGACACGTCCGGGGACACCATATATTTT. Amino acids: CASSLDTSGDTIYF.

For the CDR3, the DNA is TGTGCCAGCAGCCCCCGGGCCAGGGGCGCGTCAGATACGCAGTATTTT. Translation gives CASSPRARGASDTQYF. The genes are TRBV3-1 and TRBJ2-3, with D perhaps TRBD1 (6 bases). Trimming took 4 bases from V and 4 from J, leaving 18 bases between them. Germline V gives CDR1 LGHDT, CDR2 YNNKEL (reference sequence). The CDR3 extends over 16 amino acids.

This clonotype was seen repeatedly, ten times or more. This chain connects TRBV20-1 to TRBJ2-7; the match to TRBD1 covers 11 bases. The CDR3 is 17 residues long. Germline V gene data show CDR1 as DFQATT and CDR2 as SNEGSKA (reference sequence). V shed 6 bases, J shed 4 bases, and the junction held 17 bases outside the gene matches. Here the CDR3 DNA reads TGCAGTGCCAAGGACAGGGGGCGGGTTACGAGCAGTTACGAGCAGTACTTC. The encoded protein is CSAKDRGRVTSSYEQYF.

This clonotype has a handful of counts. The chain recombines TRBV28 with TRBJ1-3; no reliable D call. CDR1 and CDR2 from the germline V gene are MDHEN and SYDVKM. The CDR3 extends over 15 amino acids. The V end was cut by 7 bases, the J end by 0 bases, with 13 bases between. CDR3 in amino acids: CASTGRGSSGNTIYF. CDR3 nucleotide sequence: TGTGCCAGCACCGGGCGAGGGTCCTCTGGAAACACCATATATTTT.

This clonotype has only a few counts. The chain joins TRBV5-8 to TRBJ1-5; D gene unclear. Per the germline V gene, CDR1 is SGHTS and CDR2 is YDEGEE. Trimming removed 4 bases from V and 4 bases from J, with 9 bases in between. This CDR3 is built from 13 residues. For the CDR3, the DNA is TGTGCCAGCAGCAGAAGGAGGAATCAGCCCCAGCATTTT. Translated, it gives CASSRRRNQPQHF. Full variable domain (rest looked up from reference TRBV5-8 and TRBJ1-5): EAGVTQSPTHLIKTRGQQATLRCSPISGHTSVYWYQQALGLGLQFLLWYDEGEERNRGNFPPRFSGRQFPNYSSELNVNALELEDSALYLCASSRRRNQPQHFGDGTRLSIL.